These 9 T cell receptor beta chains share one sample of origin, sequenced in a study of blood T cells in healthy people across ages (dated by TCRdb to between 2014 and 2017). Library generation was performed with 5' RACE. Sequenced on an Illumina HiSeq 2500. A second roughly 6 to 11 cycle PCR used a sample-barcoded 5' primer and a J-beta primer mix. TCRdb reran the public reads through fastp at Q25 and MiXCR, keeping productive beta chains. Each entry is one CDR3 protein sequence, shown with its most common DNA and genes. This sample holds 1,500,000 or so distinct CDR3 sequences; around 40% were observed only once. About 4% of the sample comes from the top ten. Specimen: blood. The receptors here all came from a woman between 18 and 29 years old in good health.

As to this clonotype: The junction departs from germline at one end; a sequencing error may be responsible. The chain is built from TRBV7-2 and TRBJ1-2; D not resolved. The length of the CDR3 is 14 residues. The germline gives CDR1 SGHTA, CDR2 FQGNSA. CDR3 bases: TGTGCCAGCAGCGTAGCCCTAAACCAGTATGGCTACACCTTC. It codes for CASSVALNQYGYTF.

The chain has TRBV20-1 and TRBJ2-1; D could derive from TRBD1 or TRBD2 (5 bases each). Trimming cost V 0 bases and J 10 bases, with 13 bases left between them. Germline CDR1 and CDR2: DFQATT and SNEGSKA (reference sequence). There are 13 residues in the CDR3. The CDR3 is CSARDGNRDEQFF. The CDR3 coding sequence is TGCAGTGCTAGAGATGGAAACCGGGACGAGCAGTTCTTC.

Here the CDR3 reads CASRFSGRGNEQFF. CDR3 in DNA: TGTGCCAGCAGGTTCAGCGGGAGAGGTAATGAGCAGTTCTTC. The V call is TRBV27, the J call TRBJ2-1; 8 nucleotides match TRBD2. The CDR3 covers 14 residues. The trim removed 6 bases at V and 7 bases at J, leaving 8 bases unmatched. CDR1 and CDR2 from the germline V gene are MNHEY and SMNVEV (reference sequence).

As regards this clonotype: Germline is not matched at one junction end, which may reflect a read error. CDR3 bases: TGTACCATCAGTGCTACCGAGTGGGGGCAGCCCCAGCATTTT. Translating it yields CTISATEWGQPQHF. V usage is TRBV10-3 and J usage is TRBJ1-5; D is possibly TRBD1 (5 bases). Germline V gene sequence: CDR1 ENHRY, CDR2 SYGVKD. The CDR3 is made up of 14 amino acids.

The gene calls are TRBV27 and TRBJ2-7; 9 nucleotides align to TRBD2. V shed 4 bases and J 2 bases; nucleotides not matched to a gene: 9. The CDR3 consists of 16 residues. CDR1 and CDR2 (germline): MNHEY, SMNVEV (reference sequence). The CDR3 loop reads CASSWLAGPDTYEQYF. The CDR3 DNA reads TGTGCCAGCAGTTGGCTAGCGGGGCCTGACACCTACGAGCAGTACTTC.

This clonotype was detected only once. In DNA, the CDR3 is TGTGCCAGCAGGTTCATAGCAGGTAGCGAGACCCAGTACTTC. Translated: CASRFIAGSETQYF. The rearrangement links TRBV28 to TRBJ2-5; D call uncertain. V shed 6 bases and J shed 5 bases, with 16 bases lying between them. The CDR3 is 14 amino acids. Germline V gene lookup returns CDR1 MDHEN and CDR2 SYDVKM.

V usage is TRBV7-9 and J usage is TRBJ2-3; 10 bases align to TRBD1. The V gene's germline CDR1 is SEHNR and CDR2 FQNEAQ (reference sequence). This CDR3 is 14 amino acids long. V dropped 7 bases and J dropped 6; count of bases not matched to a gene: 7. CDR3 region: CASNPGQGFDTQYF. DNA for the CDR3: TGTGCCAGCAACCCGGGACAGGGGTTTGATACGCAGTATTTT. Complete variable domain (other parts from reference TRBV7-9 and TRBJ2-3): DTGVSQNPRHKITKRGQNVTFRCDPISEHNRLYWYRQTLGQGPEFLTYFQNEAQLEKSRLLSDRFSAERPKGSFSTLEIQRTEQGDSAMYLCASNPGQGFDTQYFGPGTRLTVL.

The genes are TRBV25-1 and TRBJ2-1; tentatively, D is TRBD1 or TRBD2 (5 bases each). CDR3 size: 16 residues. Germline lookup yields CDR1 MGHDK and CDR2 SYGVNS. Trimming removed 6 bases from V and 2 bases from J, with 17 bases in between. CDR3: CASSTSRGPTYNEQFF. The CDR3 bases are TGTGCCAGCAGCACCTCGAGGGGTCCTACCTACAATGAGCAGTTCTTC.

This chain connects TRBV5-1 to TRBJ2-6; either TRBD1 or TRBD2 may fit D (6 bases each). Germline V lookup: CDR1 SGHRS, CDR2 YFSETQ. V was trimmed by 4 bases and J by 0 bases, leaving 35 bases between them. The length of the CDR3 is 24 residues. CDR3 coding DNA: TGCGCCAGCAGCATCTTCCGAGGGGGGCCAGTCCTTTTCGTCCGATTCTCTGGGGCCAACGTCCTGACTTTC. It specifies CASSIFRGGPVLFVRFSGANVLTF.